This T cell receptor beta chain comes out of a study of cytomegalovirus exposure and HLA in healthy donors. About the research overall: 81% of roughly 430 genotyped donors fell in the Caucasian-associated ancestry cluster. General study findings and limits: Most of the CMV-associated TCR beta chains (in a later analysis) appeared to be HLA-restricted.

In the PCR, 60 Vbeta and 13 Jbeta primers were used. Only in-frame clones appear in the TCRdb table, and some are missing; sequencing was by immunoSEQ multiplex PCR. The sample includes some 110,000 clones, 70% to 80% of them seen just once. Germline assignment: CDR1 LGHNA and CDR2 YSLEER. CDR3 size: 21 residues. Trimming at V came to 0 bases and at J to 1 base, leaving 20 bases not matched to a gene. Remarks on this clone: Its antigen remains unidentified.

V gene TRBV4-3 combines with J gene TRBJ1-1, with TRBD1 identical over 7 bases. The sequenced sample was PBMCs. This TCR was recovered from a man aged 30-40 years in good health and CMV-seronegative. The CDR3 DNA reads as TGCGCCAGCAGCCAAGATCGGTCGTATCGGACAGGAGTGTTTGGGAACACTGAAGCTTTCTTT. Its protein product is CASSQDRSYRTGVFGNTEAFF.